Presented here are 16 T cell receptor beta chains from one specimen sequenced in a study of T-cell reconstitution after alpha-beta-depleted transplantation in children. Preparation of the TCRbeta library used unique molecular identifiers. Via MiXCR, TCRdb re-called the PCR reads, giving one row per CDR3 protein. The repertoire holds about 200,000 distinct CDR3 sequences, 8.4% seen once, with 35% in the top ten. The material was PBMCs, mostly from graft donor cells, obtained 360 days after TCRalphabeta/CD19-depleted stem cell transplant. These receptors were obtained from a male patient under 10 years old who had a stem cell transplant for acute myeloid leukemia, so the T cells may come from the graft donor.

This clonotype was seen ten or more times. V is TRBV12-3 or TRBV12-4 and J is TRBJ2-7, with D maybe TRBD1 (6 bases). Trimming took off 1 base at V and 6 bases at J, with 10 bases between the two ends. This CDR3 has 13 residues. The CDR3 region is CASSLGTASEQYF. For the CDR3, the DNA is TGTGCCAGCAGTTTAGGGACAGCCAGCGAGCAGTACTTC.

The chain links TRBV20-1 to TRBJ2-5; 12 nucleotides match TRBD1. V dropped 5 bases and J dropped 4; count of bases not matched to a gene: 8. The CDR3 extends over 15 amino acids. Germline CDR1 reads DFQATT; CDR2 reads SNEGSKA (reference sequence). The CDR3 protein is CSAVPGQGAGETQYF. The CDR3 bases are TGCAGTGCTGTTCCGGGACAGGGGGCAGGAGAGACCCAGTACTTC.

Ten or more counts support this clonotype. J is TRBJ2-2 and V is TRBV10-3, with D possibly being TRBD2 (5 bases). CDR3 size: 14 residues. Germline V gene lookup returns CDR1 ENHRY and CDR2 SYGVKD. Trimming removed 6 bases from V and 1 base from J, with 9 bases in between. The CDR3 loop reads CAISQAVNTGELFF. CDR3 DNA sequence: TGTGCCATCAGCCAAGCGGTGAACACCGGGGAGCTGTTTTTT.

This clonotype was recorded many times. The junction and the germline gene differ at one end; a read error may be behind it. The chain links TRBV11-1 to TRBJ2-7; D possibly corresponds to TRBD1 (6 bases). Germline CDR1 SGHAT, CDR2 FQDESV (reference sequence). The CDR3 extends over 12 amino acids. This CDR3 reads CASSSQNREQVF. CDR3 bases: TGTGCCAGCAGCTCGCAAAACAGGGAACAAGTTTTC.

This clonotype was observed many times. The V gene is TRBV12-5, the J gene TRBJ1-4; 10 nucleotides agree with TRBD1. Germline V gives CDR1 LGHNT, CDR2 FRNRAP. The CDR3 runs to 14 residues. V shed 4 bases, J shed 7 bases, and the junction held 3 bases outside the gene matches. The CDR3 reads CASGSTGGFEKLFF. The CDR3 nucleotides are TGTGCTAGTGGTTCGACAGGGGGCTTTGAAAAACTGTTTTTT.

V gene TRBV7-2 combines with J gene TRBJ2-3; the match to TRBD2 covers 7 bases. This CDR3 spans 16 amino acids. Losses at the gene ends were 4 bases for V and 3 bases for J; bases not matched to a gene: 10. Looked up from germline, CDR1 is SGHTA and CDR2 is FQGNSA. The CDR3 is CASSSGLPRQTDTQYF. The CDR3, as DNA: TGTGCCAGCAGCTCGGGACTACCTAGACAAACAGATACGCAGTATTTT.

The sample holds a few counts of this clonotype. CDR3 residues: CAISRTSGTGELFF. CDR3 sequence (DNA): TGTGCCATCAGTCGGACTAGTGGGACCGGGGAGCTGTTTTTT. The J gene is TRBJ2-2, the V gene TRBV10-3, with 7 bases fitting TRBD2. The J segment lost 5 bases and the V segment lost 5 bases, leaving 5 bases of the junction unmatched. The CDR3 totals 14 residues. CDR1 and CDR2 from the germline V gene are ENHRY and SYGVKD.

Of note for this clonotype: One end of the junction is discordant with germline, which a read error may explain. The V gene is TRBV20-1, the J gene TRBJ2-7, with unresolved D. Germline lookup yields CDR1 DFQATT and CDR2 SNEGSKA (reference sequence). The CDR3 has 13 residues. CDR3: CGATMLSSYEQYF. For the CDR3, the DNA is TGCGGTGCTACCATGCTCTCCAGCTACGAGCAGTACTTC.

This clonotype occurred a few times. This chain links TRBV7-3 with TRBJ2-1, with D perhaps given as TRBD1 or TRBD2 (7 bases each). The germline V and J ends were trimmed by 1 base and 2 bases, with 30 bases remaining between them. From germline, CDR1 is SGHTA and CDR2 FQGTGA. The CDR3 length is 22 residues. The CDR3 DNA is TGTGCCAGCAGCTTAATAAGGGGGCAGCTAGCGGAAACAAAGTTCGCCTACAATGAGCAGTTCTTC. Translating it yields CASSLIRGQLAETKFAYNEQFF.

This clonotype showed up just a few times. The chain has TRBV6-2 or TRBV6-3 and TRBJ1-1; TRBD1 aligns across 10 bases. Germline V CDR1 and CDR2: MNHEY, SVGEGT. The CDR3 has 16 residues. The ends lost 2 bases at V and 5 bases at J; junction bases unmatched: 8. Here the CDR3 reads CASSYPGQGIRTEAFF. CDR3 DNA: TGTGCCAGCAGTTACCCGGGACAGGGGATCAGAACTGAAGCTTTCTTT.

The chain uses TRBV6-5 and TRBJ1-2; possible D gene TRBD1, 6 bases. V lost 0 bases to trimming and J lost 4 bases, with 15 bases between them. The CDR3 loop spans 16 amino acids. CDR1 and CDR2 from the germline V gene are MNHEY and SVGAGI. CDR3 in amino acids: CASSYSITFRGYGYTF. The CDR3 DNA reads as TGTGCCAGCAGTTACTCGATTACGTTCAGGGGCTATGGCTACACCTTC.

This clonotype showed up many times. This sequence joins TRBV20-1 and TRBJ2-3, with TRBD1 matching over 10 bases. The CDR3 is 15 residues long. V dropped 0 bases and J dropped 7; count of bases not matched to a gene: 7. Germline loops: CDR1 DFQATT, CDR2 SNEGSKA (reference sequence). The chain's CDR3 is CSARDSGTGAHTQYF. CDR3 coding DNA: TGCAGTGCTAGAGACTCCGGGACAGGGGCGCATACGCAGTATTTT.

In its sample, this clonotype was seen many times. The genes are TRBV27 and TRBJ2-7; TRBD1 aligns across 7 bases. From germline, CDR1 is MNHEY and CDR2 SMNVEV (reference sequence). V gave up 5 bases and J gave up 4 bases; unmatched junction bases: 11. CDR3 length: 15 residues. The CDR3 coding sequence is TGTGCCAGCAGTCCGCTACGGACAGGCGTTTACGAGCAGTACTTC. Protein: CASSPLRTGVYEQYF.

This clonotype was seen a handful of times. CDR3 loop: CASSPSLRGQHYEQYV. CDR3 DNA: TGTGCCAGCAGTCCTTCCTTAAGGGGACAGCACTACGAGCAGTACGTC. The chain carries TRBV6-2 or TRBV6-3 and TRBJ2-7, with TRBD1 matching over 7 bases. After removal of 5 bases from V and 3 bases from J, the junction contained 13 bases not matched to a gene. Per germline, CDR1 MNHEY and CDR2 SVGEGT. The CDR3 contains 16 residues.

The chain joins TRBV12-3 or TRBV12-4 to TRBJ2-1; D remains unclear. CDR3 length: 15 amino acids. Deletions cut 6 bases from V and 0 bases from J, with 12 bases between. CDR3 sequence reads: CASSPDLHSYNEQFF. The CDR3 DNA reads TGTGCCAGCAGCCCAGACTTACACTCCTACAATGAGCAGTTCTTC.

This rearrangement joins TRBV20-1 to TRBJ2-7; D unclear. V dropped 6 bases and J dropped 5 bases, with 8 bases sitting between them. The CDR3 totals 10 residues. Looked up from germline, CDR1 is DFQATT and CDR2 is SNEGSKA (reference sequence). CDR3 protein: CSARWDEQYF. In DNA form, the CDR3 reads TGCAGTGCGAGGTGGGACGAGCAGTACTTC.